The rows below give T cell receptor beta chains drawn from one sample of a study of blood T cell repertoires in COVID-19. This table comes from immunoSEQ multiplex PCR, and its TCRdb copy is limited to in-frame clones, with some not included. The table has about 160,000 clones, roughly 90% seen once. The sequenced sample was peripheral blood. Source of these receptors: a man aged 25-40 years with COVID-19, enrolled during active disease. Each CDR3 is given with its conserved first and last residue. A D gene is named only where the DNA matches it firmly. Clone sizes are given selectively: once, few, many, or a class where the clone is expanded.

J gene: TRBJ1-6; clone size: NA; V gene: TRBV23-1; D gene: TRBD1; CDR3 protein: CASSPENPRTGGNSPLHF; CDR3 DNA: TGCGCCAGCAGTCCCGAAAACCCTCGGACAGGGGGTAATTCACCCCTCCACTTT
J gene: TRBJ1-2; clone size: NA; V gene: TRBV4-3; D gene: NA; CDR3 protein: CASSQDTVPTYGYTF; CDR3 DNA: TGCGCCAGCAGCCAAGACACAGTCCCCACCTATGGCTACACCTTC
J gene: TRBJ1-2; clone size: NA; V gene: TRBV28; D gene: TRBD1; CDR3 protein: CASSLAGGAYGYTF; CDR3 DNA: TGTGCCAGCAGTTTGGCAGGGGGCGCCTATGGCTACACCTTC
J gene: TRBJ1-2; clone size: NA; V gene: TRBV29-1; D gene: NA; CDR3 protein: CSVEDRTATYGYTF; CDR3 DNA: TGCAGCGTTGAAGACCGGACAGCTACCTATGGCTACACCTTC
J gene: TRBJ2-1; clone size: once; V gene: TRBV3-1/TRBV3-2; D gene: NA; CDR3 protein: CASSQVLRNEQFF; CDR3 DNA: TGTGCCAGCAGCCAAGTCCTTAGAAATGAGCAGTTCTTC
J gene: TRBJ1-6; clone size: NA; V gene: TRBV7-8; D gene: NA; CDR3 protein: CASSLPGQNNSPLHF; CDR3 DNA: TGTGCCAGCAGCTTACCCGGACAGAATAATTCACCCCTCCACTTT
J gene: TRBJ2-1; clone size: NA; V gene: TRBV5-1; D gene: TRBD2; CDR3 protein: CASSLALAGGHNEQFF; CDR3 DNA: TGCGCCAGCAGCTTGGCCCTGGCGGGAGGCCACAATGAGCAGTTCTTC
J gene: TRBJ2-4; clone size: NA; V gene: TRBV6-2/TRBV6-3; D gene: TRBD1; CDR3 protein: CASSYRGQIGKNIQYF; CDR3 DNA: TGTGCCAGCAGTTATCGGGGACAGATAGGCAAAAACATTCAGTACTTC
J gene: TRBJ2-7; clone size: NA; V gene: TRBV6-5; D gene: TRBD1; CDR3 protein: CASSYRAGGSYEQYF; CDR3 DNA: TGTGCCAGCAGTTACCGGGCAGGGGGATCCTACGAGCAGTACTTC
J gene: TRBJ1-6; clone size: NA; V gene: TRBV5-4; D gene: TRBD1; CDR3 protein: CASSWTGGRGDSPLHF; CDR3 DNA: TGTGCCAGCAGCTGGACAGGGGGGCGAGGGGATTCACCCCTCCACTTT
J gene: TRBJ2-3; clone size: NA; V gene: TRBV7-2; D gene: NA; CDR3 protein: CASSSPSGDTQYF; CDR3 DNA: TGTGCCAGCAGCAGCCCATCGGGAGATACGCAGTATTTT
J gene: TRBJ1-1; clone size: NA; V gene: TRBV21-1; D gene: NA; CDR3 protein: CASSKDKGPEAFF; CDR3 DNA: TGTGCCAGCAGCAAAGATAAGGGGCCTGAAGCTTTCTTT
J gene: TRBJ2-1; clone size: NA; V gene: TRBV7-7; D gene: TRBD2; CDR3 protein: CASSGGGRGYNEQFF; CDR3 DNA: TGTGCCAGCAGCGGTGGCGGGAGAGGGTACAATGAGCAGTTCTTC
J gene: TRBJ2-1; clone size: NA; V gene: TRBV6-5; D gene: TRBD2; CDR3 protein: CASSISGSPRGEQFF; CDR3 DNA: TGTGCCAGCAGTATTAGCGGGAGTCCAAGGGGCGAGCAGTTCTTC
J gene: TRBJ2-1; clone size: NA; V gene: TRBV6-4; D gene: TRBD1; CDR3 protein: CASSRDRGNEQFF; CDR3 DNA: TGTGCCAGCAGCCGGGACAGGGGCAATGAGCAGTTCTTC
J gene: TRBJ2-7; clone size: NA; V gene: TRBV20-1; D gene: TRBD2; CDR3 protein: CSASQSPGLADSSYEQYF; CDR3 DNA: TGCAGTGCTAGTCAGTCTCCGGGACTAGCGGACAGCTCCTACGAGCAGTACTTC
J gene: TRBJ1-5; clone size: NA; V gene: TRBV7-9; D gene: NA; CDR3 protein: CASSLARGPYSNQPQHF; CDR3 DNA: TGTGCCAGCAGCTTAGCAAGGGGCCCCTATAGCAATCAGCCCCAGCATTTT
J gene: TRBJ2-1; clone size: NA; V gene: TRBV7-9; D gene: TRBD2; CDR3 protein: CASSLGTSGRNEQFF; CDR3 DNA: TGTGCCAGCAGCTTAGGGACTAGCGGGAGGAATGAGCAGTTCTTC
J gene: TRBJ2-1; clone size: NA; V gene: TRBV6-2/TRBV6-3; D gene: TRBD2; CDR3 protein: CASSFRTSDEEQFF; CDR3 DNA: TGTGCCAGCAGTTTTCGGACTAGCGACGAAGAGCAGTTCTTC
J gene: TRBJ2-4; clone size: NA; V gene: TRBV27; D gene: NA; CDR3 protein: CASSYDGKNIQYF; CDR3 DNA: TGTGCCAGCAGTTATGACGGGAAAAACATTCAGTACTTC
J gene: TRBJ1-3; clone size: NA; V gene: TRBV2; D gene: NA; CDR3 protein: CASSERGFSGNTIYF; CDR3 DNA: TGTGCCAGCAGTGAGAGAGGATTCTCTGGAAACACCATATATTTT
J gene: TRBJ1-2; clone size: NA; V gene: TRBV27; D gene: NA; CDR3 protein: CASSIGGNYGYTF; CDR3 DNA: TGTGCCAGCAGTATCGGGGGAAACTATGGCTACACCTTC
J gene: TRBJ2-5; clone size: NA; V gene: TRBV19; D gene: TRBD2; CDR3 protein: CASSIITSGSPGTQYF; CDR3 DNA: TGTGCCAGTAGTATTATCACTAGCGGGAGTCCAGGGACCCAGTACTTC
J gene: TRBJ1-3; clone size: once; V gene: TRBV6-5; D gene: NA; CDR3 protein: CASSPPGQYYTIYF; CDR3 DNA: TGTGCCAGCAGTCCCCCGGGACAATACTACACCATATATTTT
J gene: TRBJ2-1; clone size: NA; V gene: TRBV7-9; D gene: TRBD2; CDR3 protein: CASSFSGIAGGSQYNEQFF; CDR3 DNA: TGTGCCAGCAGCTTTTCCGGAATAGCGGGAGGTTCCCAATACAATGAGCAGTTCTTC